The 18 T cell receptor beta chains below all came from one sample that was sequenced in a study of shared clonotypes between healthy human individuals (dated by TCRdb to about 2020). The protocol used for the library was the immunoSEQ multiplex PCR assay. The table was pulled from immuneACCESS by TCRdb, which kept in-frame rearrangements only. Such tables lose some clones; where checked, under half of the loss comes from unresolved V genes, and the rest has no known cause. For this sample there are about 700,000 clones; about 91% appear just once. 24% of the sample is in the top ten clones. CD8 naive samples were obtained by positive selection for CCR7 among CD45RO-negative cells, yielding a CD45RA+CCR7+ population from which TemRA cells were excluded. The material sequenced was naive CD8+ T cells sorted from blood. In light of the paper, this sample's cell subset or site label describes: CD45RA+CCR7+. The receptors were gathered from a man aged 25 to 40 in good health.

The CDR3 DNA is TGTGCCAGCACAAAGACAGGGATAAGTAATGAGCAGTTCTTC. Protein: CASTKTGISNEQFF. This rearrangement joins TRBV11-2 to TRBJ2-1; 7 nucleotides match TRBD1. Trimming cost V 7 bases and J 7 bases; bases outside gene matches: 10. Germline values: CDR1 SGHAT, CDR2 FQNNGV. The CDR3 is 14 residues long.

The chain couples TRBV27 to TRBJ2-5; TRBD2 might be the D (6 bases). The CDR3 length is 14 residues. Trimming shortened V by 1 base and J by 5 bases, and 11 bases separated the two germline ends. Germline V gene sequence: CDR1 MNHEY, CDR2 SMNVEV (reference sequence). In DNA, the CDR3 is TGTGCCAGCAGTTTATTTTCCGGAGGGGAGACCCAGTACTTC. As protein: CASSLFSGGETQYF.

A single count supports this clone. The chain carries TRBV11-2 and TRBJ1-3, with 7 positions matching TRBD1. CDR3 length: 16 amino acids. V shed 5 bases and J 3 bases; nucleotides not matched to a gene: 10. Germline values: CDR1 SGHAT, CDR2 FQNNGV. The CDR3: CASSPLTGSYGNTIYF. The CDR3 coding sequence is TGTGCCAGCAGCCCACTGACAGGGTCCTATGGAAACACCATATATTTT.

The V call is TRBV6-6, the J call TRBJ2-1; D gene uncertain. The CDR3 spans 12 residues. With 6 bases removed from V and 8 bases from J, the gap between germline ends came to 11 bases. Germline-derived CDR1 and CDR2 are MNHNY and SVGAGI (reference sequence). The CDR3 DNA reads TGTGCCAGCAGAAGCCTAAGGGATGAGCAGTTCTTC. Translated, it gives CASRSLRDEQFF.

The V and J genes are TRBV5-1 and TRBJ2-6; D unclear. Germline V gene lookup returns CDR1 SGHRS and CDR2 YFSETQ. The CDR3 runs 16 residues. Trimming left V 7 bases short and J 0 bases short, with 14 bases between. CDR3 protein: CASGSETRSGANVLTF. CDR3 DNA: TGCGCCAGCGGAAGCGAAACTCGCTCTGGGGCCAACGTCCTGACTTTC.

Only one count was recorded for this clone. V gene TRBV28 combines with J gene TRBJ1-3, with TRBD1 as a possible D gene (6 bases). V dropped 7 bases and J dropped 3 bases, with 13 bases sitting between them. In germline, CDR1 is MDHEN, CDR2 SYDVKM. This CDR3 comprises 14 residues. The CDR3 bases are TGTGCCAGCACCGAGGGGGTTGGTGGAAACACCATATATTTT. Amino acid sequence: CASTEGVGGNTIYF.

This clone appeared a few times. The DNA for the CDR3 is TGCGCCAGCAGCCAAGATTCCAGGGACAATGAGCAGTTCTTC. Protein sequence: CASSQDSRDNEQFF. The rearrangement links TRBV4-1 to TRBJ2-1, with a possible D match to TRBD1 (5 bases). Looked up from germline, CDR1 is MGHRA and CDR2 is YSYEKL. With 0 bases removed from V and 5 bases from J, the gap between germline ends came to 8 bases. CDR3 length: 14 residues.

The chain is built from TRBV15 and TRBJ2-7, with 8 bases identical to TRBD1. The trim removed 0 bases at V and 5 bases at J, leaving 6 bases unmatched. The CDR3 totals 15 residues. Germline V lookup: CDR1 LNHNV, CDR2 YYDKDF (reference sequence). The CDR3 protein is CATSRELDREDEQYF. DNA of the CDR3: TGTGCCACCAGCAGAGAGTTGGACAGGGAGGACGAGCAGTACTTC. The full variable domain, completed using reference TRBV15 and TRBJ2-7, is DAMVIQNPRYQVTQFGKPVTLSCSQTLNHNVMYWYQQKSSQAPKLLFHYYDKDFNNEADTPDNFQSRRPNTSFCFLDIRSPGLGDTAMYLCATSRELDREDEQYFGPGTRLTVT.

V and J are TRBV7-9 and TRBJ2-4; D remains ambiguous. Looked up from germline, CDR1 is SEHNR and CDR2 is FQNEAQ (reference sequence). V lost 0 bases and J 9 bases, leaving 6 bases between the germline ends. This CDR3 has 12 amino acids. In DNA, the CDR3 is TGTGCCAGCAGCTTAGCTCTTACCATTCAGTACTTC. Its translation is CASSLALTIQYF.

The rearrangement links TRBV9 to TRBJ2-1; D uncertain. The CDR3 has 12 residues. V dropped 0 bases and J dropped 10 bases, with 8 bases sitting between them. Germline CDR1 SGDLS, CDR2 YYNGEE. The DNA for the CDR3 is TGTGCCAGCAGCGTAGACGACTTAGAGCAGTTCTTC. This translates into CASSVDDLEQFF.

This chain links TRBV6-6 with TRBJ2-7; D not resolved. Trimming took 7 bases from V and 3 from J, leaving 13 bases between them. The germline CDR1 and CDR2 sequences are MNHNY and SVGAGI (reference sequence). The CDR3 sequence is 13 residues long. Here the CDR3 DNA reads TGTGCCAGCAACCGGGCTCGGGTCTACGAGCAGTACTTC. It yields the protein CASNRARVYEQYF.

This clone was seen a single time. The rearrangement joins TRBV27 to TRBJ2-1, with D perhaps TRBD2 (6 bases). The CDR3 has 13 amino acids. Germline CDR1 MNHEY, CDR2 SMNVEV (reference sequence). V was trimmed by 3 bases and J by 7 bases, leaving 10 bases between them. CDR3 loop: CASSFGRANEQFF. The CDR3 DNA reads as TGTGCCAGCAGTTTCGGGAGAGCGAATGAGCAGTTCTTC.

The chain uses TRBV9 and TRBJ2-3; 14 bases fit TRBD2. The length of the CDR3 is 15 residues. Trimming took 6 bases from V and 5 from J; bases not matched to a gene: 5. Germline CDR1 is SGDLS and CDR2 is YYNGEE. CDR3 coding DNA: TGTGCCAGCAACATCGGGACTAGCGGGGGAGATACGCAGTATTTT. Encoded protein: CASNIGTSGGDTQYF.

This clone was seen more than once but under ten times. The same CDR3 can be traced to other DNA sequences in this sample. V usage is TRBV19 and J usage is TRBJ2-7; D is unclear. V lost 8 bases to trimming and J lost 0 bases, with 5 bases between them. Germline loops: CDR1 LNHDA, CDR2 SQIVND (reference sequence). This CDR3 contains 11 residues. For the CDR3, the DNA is TGTGCCAGTTCGAGCTCCTACGAGCAGTACTTC. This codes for CASSSSYEQYF.

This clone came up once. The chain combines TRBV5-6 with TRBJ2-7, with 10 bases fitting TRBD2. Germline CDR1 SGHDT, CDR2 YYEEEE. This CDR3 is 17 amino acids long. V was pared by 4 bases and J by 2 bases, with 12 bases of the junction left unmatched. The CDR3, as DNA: TGTGCCAGCAGCCGTGCCGGGACTAGCGCCCTAGCCTACGAGCAGTACTTC. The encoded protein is CASSRAGTSALAYEQYF.

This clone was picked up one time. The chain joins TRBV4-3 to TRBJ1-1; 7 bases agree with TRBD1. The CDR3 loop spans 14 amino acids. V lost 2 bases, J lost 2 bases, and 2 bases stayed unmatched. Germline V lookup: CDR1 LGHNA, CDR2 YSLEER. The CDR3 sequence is CASSQWTGNTEAFF. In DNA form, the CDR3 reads TGCGCCAGCAGCCAATGGACAGGTAACACTGAAGCTTTCTTT.

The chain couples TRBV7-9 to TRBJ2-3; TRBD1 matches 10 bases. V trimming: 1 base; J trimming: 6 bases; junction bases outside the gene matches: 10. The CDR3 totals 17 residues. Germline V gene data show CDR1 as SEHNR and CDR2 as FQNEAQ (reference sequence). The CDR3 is CASSLVGTGVITDTQYF. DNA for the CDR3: TGTGCCAGCAGCTTAGTAGGGACAGGGGTGATCACGGATACGCAGTATTTT.

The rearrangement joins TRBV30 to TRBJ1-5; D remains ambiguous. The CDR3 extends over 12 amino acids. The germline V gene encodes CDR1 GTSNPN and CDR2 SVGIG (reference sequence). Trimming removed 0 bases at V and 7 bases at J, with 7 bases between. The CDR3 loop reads CAWSVPKQPQHF. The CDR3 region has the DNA TGTGCCTGGAGTGTACCTAAACAGCCCCAGCATTTT.